A single sample is the source of the 19 T cell receptor beta chains below, sequenced in a study of vaccination and CD4 T cells after COVID-19. Treatment meaning: roughly 10-day PBMC culture with coronavirus spike peptide pools or control peptides (ViraFEST assay). These receptors' antigens are unknown. Cultured CD4+ T cells had their DNA profiled by the Oncomine TCR Beta short-read assay. MiXCR was run by TCRdb on the PCR reads, yielding one entry per CDR3 protein. The top ten clones hold 4% to 4.5% of a sample with around 19,000 distinct CDR3 sequences, 49% of them seen once. Sequenced material: CD4+ T cells from blood, cultured in vitro. These receptors came from a human donor who had recovered from COVID-19.

The chain employs TRBV7-2 and TRBJ1-5; no clear D gene. This CDR3 contains 12 residues. Germline CDR1 SGHTA, CDR2 FQGNSA. The V gene lost 4 bases and the J gene lost 4 bases, with 5 bases spanning the gap. In DNA form, the CDR3 reads TGTGCCAGCAGCTCCCCAAATCAGCCCCAGCATTTT. Amino acid sequence: CASSSPNQPQHF.

This sequence joins TRBV6-2 or TRBV6-3 and TRBJ2-5; D may be TRBD2 (5 bases). Trimming pared 5 bases from V and 1 base from J, leaving 11 bases between. The CDR3 consists of 14 residues. Germline lookup yields CDR1 MNHEY and CDR2 SVGEGT. CDR3 sequence: CASSTEDFQETQYF. The CDR3, as DNA: TGTGCCAGCAGTACGGAGGACTTCCAAGAGACCCAGTACTTC.

Comments on this clonotype: The junction departs from the called germline gene at one end, perhaps through a read error. The chain couples TRBV7-2 to TRBJ2-7; tentatively, D is TRBD1 or TRBD2 (5 bases each). The V gene's germline CDR1 is SGHTA and CDR2 FQGNSA. The CDR3 sequence is 13 residues long. In DNA, the CDR3 is TGTCCCAGCAGCTCCCCGGGGCCAGGCGAGCAGTACTTC. Translation gives CPSSSPGPGEQYF.

The CDR3 DNA is TGTGCCAGTAGTATCCTTGGGGGTCTAGCGGGAATGTCCGGGGAGCTGTTTTTT. This codes for CASSILGGLAGMSGELFF. The chain carries TRBV19 and TRBJ2-2; 9 nucleotides match TRBD2. There are 18 residues in the CDR3. The V and J ends lost 3 bases and 6 bases, in that order; junction bases with no gene match: 14. Germline values: CDR1 LNHDA, CDR2 SQIVND (reference sequence).

This clonotype appeared a few times. V usage is TRBV24-1 and J usage is TRBJ2-1; 8 bases match TRBD1. Losses at the gene ends were 5 bases for V and 5 bases for J; bases not matched to a gene: 7. This CDR3 is 15 amino acids long. Per the germline V gene, CDR1 is KGHDR and CDR2 is SFDVKD. The CDR3 DNA sequence: TGTGCCACCAGTGTAGGACAGGGAATCAACAATGAGCAGTTCTTC. Translation: CATSVGQGINNEQFF.

The CDR3 loop is CASSLARSGGAQYF. The CDR3 bases are TGTGCCAGCAGCTTAGCCCGTTCCGGCGGGGCCCAGTACTTC. This chain connects TRBV11-3 to TRBJ2-5; tentatively, D is TRBD2 (6 bases). V was shortened by 1 base and J by 9 bases, with 15 bases between the two germline ends. In germline, CDR1 is SGHNT, CDR2 YENEEA. The CDR3 is made up of 14 amino acids.

The gene calls are TRBV9 and TRBJ2-5; D is unclear. Germline V gene sequence: CDR1 SGDLS, CDR2 YYNGEE. Trimming cost V 0 bases and J 2 bases, with 11 bases left between them. This CDR3 spans 15 amino acids. Here the CDR3 reads CASSVALNRQETQYF. As DNA, the CDR3 is TGTGCCAGCAGCGTAGCTCTGAACAGACAAGAGACCCAGTACTTC.

The chain employs TRBV27 and TRBJ2-3; D gene uncertain. The CDR3 spans 13 residues. The V end was cut by 3 bases, the J end by 3 bases, with 7 bases between. The germline V gene encodes CDR1 MNHEY and CDR2 SMNVEV (reference sequence). The CDR3 DNA reads as TGTGCCAGCAGTTTGGTTGGGACAGATACGCAGTATTTT. Its translation: CASSLVGTDTQYF.

The chain carries TRBV25-1 and TRBJ1-6; D may be TRBD1 (5 bases). Germline lookup yields CDR1 MGHDK and CDR2 SYGVNS. Trimming shortened V by 7 bases and J by 5 bases, and 18 bases separated the two germline ends. The CDR3 loop spans 16 amino acids. The CDR3 sequence: CASNQHGAADNSPLHF. The CDR3 DNA is TGTGCCAGCAACCAACACGGGGCAGCAGATAATTCACCCCTCCACTTT.

The V and J genes are TRBV6-1 and TRBJ1-2, with D perhaps TRBD1 (6 bases). From germline, CDR1 is MNHNS and CDR2 SASEGT. The CDR3 has 11 amino acids. Trimming left V 8 bases short and J 5 bases short, with 9 bases between. The CDR3 DNA reads TGTGCCAGCGGACAGAATTATGGCTACACCTTC. This codes for CASGQNYGYTF.

The V call is TRBV11-1, the J call TRBJ1-2, with 7 bases that match TRBD1. With 5 bases clipped from V and 7 bases from J, the junction kept 7 bases outside the gene matches. The V gene's germline CDR1 is SGHAT and CDR2 FQDESV (reference sequence). The CDR3 has 13 residues. The CDR3 bases are TGTGCCAGCAGCCTTGGAGGGGGCGCTGGCTACACCTTC. It yields the protein CASSLGGGAGYTF. Full variable domain (missing parts from reference TRBV11-1 and TRBJ1-2): EAEVAQSPRYKITEKSQAVAFWCDPISGHATLYWYRQILGQGPELLVQFQDESVVDDSQLPKDRFSAERLKGVDSTLKIQPAELGDSAMYLCASSLGGGAGYTFGSGTRLTVV.

This clonotype has only a few counts. V gene TRBV29-1 combines with J gene TRBJ2-2, with 7 bases fitting TRBD1. The CDR3 consists of 16 residues. The J segment lost 0 bases and the V segment lost 3 bases, leaving 7 bases of the junction unmatched. Germline CDR1 and CDR2: SQVTM and ANQGSEA. The CDR3 sequence: CSVDTGAGTNTGELFF. In DNA form, the CDR3 reads TGCAGCGTTGATACAGGGGCAGGGACGAACACCGGGGAGCTGTTTTTT.

V is TRBV7-8 and J is TRBJ2-1; D call uncertain. This CDR3 has 17 residues. Per germline, CDR1 SGHVS and CDR2 FQNEAQ. Trimming removed 5 bases from V and 0 bases from J, with 17 bases in between. The CDR3 nucleotides read TGTGCCAGCAGCGCCGGCCCTGGGTATAACTCCTACAATGAGCAGTTCTTC. This translates into CASSAGPGYNSYNEQFF. The variable domain in full, completed from reference TRBV7-8 and TRBJ2-1, reads GAGVSQSPRYKVAKRGQDVALRCDPISGHVSLFWYQQALGQGPEFLTYFQNEAQLDKSGLPSDRFFAERPEGSVSTLKIQRTQQEDSAVYLCASSAGPGYNSYNEQFFGPGTRLTVL.

The chain carries TRBV5-6 and TRBJ1-1; perhaps TRBD1 as D (5 bases). Germline CDR1 reads SGHDT; CDR2 reads YYEEEE. V was clipped by 4 bases and J by 7 bases, with 20 bases between them. The CDR3 extends over 15 amino acids. The CDR3, as DNA: TGTGCCAGCAGCAGGATCGACCGGGCCGGGGGTGAAGCTTTCTTT. This sequence encodes CASSRIDRAGGEAFF.

CDR3 nucleotide sequence: TGCAGTGCTAGCCTAGCGGTGGGCCGGGAGACCCAGTACTTC. It is translated as CSASLAVGRETQYF. The chain is built from TRBV20-1 and TRBJ2-5; 7 bases map to TRBD2. The trim removed 3 bases at V and 5 bases at J, leaving 9 bases unmatched. Germline V gives CDR1 DFQATT, CDR2 SNEGSKA (reference sequence). The CDR3 is 14 residues long.

This clonotype was picked up a small number of times. This chain links TRBV7-8 with TRBJ1-1; D ambiguous. Germline V gene lookup returns CDR1 SGHVS and CDR2 FQNEAQ. The CDR3 covers 14 residues. The germline V and J ends were trimmed by 1 base and 1 base, with 7 bases remaining between them. The CDR3 spells CASSLVAGNTEAFF. As DNA, the CDR3 is TGTGCCAGCAGCTTAGTGGCGGGGAACACTGAAGCTTTCTTT.

This chain links TRBV18 with TRBJ2-6; D unclear. The CDR3 consists of 13 residues. V lost 3 bases, J lost 2 bases, and 2 bases lay in between. The germline V gene encodes CDR1 KGHSH and CDR2 LQKENI. The CDR3 DNA reads TGTGCCAGCTCACCCACTGGGGCCAACGTCCTGACTTTC. Translation: CASSPTGANVLTF. The full variable domain, rest sourced from reference TRBV18 and TRBJ2-6, is NAGVMQNPRHLVRRRGQEARLRCSPMKGHSHVYWYRQLPEEGLKFMVYLQKENIIDESGMPKERFSAEFPKEGPSILRIQQVVRGDSAAYFCASSPTGANVLTFGAGSRLTVL.

This clonotype was found a few times. The chain is built from TRBV10-3 and TRBJ1-1, with unresolved D. The CDR3 runs 13 residues. V lost 10 bases to trimming and J lost 7 bases, with 19 bases between them. The germline V gene encodes CDR1 ENHRY and CDR2 SYGVKD. The CDR3 sequence is CATHRPGGDEAFF. In DNA, the CDR3 is TGTGCCACCCACAGACCCGGAGGCGATGAAGCTTTCTTT.

The chain joins TRBV5-5 to TRBJ1-1, with 10 bases that match TRBD1. The V gene end was trimmed by 7 bases and the J gene end by 7 bases; junction bases not matched to a gene: 16. This CDR3 contains 16 residues. The germline V gene has CDR1 SGHKS and CDR2 YYEKEE (reference sequence). The CDR3 sequence: CASGIGDRGRRDEAFF. The CDR3 nucleotides are TGTGCCAGCGGGATCGGGGACAGGGGTCGGCGGGATGAAGCTTTCTTT. The entire variable domain, with the rest obtained from reference TRBV5-5 and TRBJ1-1, is as follows: DAGVTQSPTHLIKTRGQQVTLRCSPISGHKSVSWYQQVLGQGPQFIFQYYEKEERGRGNFPDRFSARQFPNYSSELNVNALLLGDSALYLCASGIGDRGRRDEAFFGQGTRLTVV.